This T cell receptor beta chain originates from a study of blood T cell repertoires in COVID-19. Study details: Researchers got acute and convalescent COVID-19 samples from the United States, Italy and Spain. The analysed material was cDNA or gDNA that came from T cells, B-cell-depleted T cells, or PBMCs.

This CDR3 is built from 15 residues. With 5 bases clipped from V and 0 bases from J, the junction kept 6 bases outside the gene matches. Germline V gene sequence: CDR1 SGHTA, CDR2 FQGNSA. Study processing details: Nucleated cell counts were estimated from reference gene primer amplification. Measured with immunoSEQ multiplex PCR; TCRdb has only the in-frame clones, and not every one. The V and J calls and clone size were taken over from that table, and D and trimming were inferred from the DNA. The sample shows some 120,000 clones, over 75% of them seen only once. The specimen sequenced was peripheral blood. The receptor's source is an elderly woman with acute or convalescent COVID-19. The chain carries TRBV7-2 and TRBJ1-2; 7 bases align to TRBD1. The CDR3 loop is CASSLRQGANYGYTF. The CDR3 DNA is TGTGCCAGCAGCCTCCGACAGGGAGCTAACTATGGCTACACCTTC.